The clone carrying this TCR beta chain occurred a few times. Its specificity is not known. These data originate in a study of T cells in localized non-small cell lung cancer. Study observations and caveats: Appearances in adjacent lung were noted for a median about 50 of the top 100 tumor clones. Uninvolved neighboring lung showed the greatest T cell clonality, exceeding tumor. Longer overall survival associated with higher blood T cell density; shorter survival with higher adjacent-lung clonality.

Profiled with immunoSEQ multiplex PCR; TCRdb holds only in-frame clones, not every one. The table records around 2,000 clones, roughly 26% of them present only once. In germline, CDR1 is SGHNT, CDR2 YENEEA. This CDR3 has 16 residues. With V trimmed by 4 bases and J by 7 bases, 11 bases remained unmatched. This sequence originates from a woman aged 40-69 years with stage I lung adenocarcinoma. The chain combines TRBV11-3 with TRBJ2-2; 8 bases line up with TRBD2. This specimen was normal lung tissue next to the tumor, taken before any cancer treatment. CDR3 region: CASSWGPGTRSGELFF. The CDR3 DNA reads TGTGCCAGCAGCTGGGGCCCCGGGACTAGGAGCGGGGAGCTGTTTTTT.